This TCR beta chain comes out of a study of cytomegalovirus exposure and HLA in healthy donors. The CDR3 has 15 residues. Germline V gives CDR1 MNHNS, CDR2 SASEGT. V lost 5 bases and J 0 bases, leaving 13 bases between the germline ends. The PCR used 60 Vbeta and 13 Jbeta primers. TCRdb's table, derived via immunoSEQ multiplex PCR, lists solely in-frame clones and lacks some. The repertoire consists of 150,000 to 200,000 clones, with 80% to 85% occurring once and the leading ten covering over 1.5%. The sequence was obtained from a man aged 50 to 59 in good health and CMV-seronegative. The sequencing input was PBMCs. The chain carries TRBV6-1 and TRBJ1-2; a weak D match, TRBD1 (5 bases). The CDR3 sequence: CASSPRGGANYGYTF. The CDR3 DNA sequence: TGTGCCAGCAGTCCCCGTGGAGGGGCTAACTATGGCTACACCTTC.